This T cell receptor beta chain was sequenced in a study of T cells after yellow fever vaccination. From germline, CDR1 is ENHRY and CDR2 SYGVKD. The length of the CDR3 is 13 residues. Trimming removed 6 bases from V and 6 bases from J, with 14 bases in between. TCRdb reprocessed the 5' RACE reads via MiXCR and lists one record per CDR3 protein. In the table there are about 200,000 distinct CDR3 sequences, roughly 3% of which are singletons. In regard to this clonotype: What it binds is unknown.

Points from the study as a whole: Reappearance after the booster was seen for most primary-vaccination clones, at 95% to 97% CD4 and roughly 90% CD8.

Sequencing used CD4+ T cells sorted from PBMCs, obtained 10 days after the yellow fever booster vaccination. This clonotype originated in a man younger than 30 who received the YFV17D yellow fever vaccine. The rearrangement joins TRBV10-3 to TRBJ2-5; maybe TRBD1 (6 bases). CDR3 DNA sequence: TGTGCCATCAGCGCAGGGGATAAGCAGACCCAGTACTTC. It translates to CAISAGDKQTQYF.